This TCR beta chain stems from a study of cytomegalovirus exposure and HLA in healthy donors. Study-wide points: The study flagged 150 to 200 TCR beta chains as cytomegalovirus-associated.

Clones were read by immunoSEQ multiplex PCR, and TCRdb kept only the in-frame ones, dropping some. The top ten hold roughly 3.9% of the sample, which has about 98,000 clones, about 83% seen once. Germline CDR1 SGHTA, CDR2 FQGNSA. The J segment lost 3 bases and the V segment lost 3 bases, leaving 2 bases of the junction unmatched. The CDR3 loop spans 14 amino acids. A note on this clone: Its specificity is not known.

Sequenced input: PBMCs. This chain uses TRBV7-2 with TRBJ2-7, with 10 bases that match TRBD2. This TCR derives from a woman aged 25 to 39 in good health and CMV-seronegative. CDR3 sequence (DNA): TGTGCCAGCAGCTTTCGGACTAGCGGCTACGAGCAGTACTTC. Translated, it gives CASSFRTSGYEQYF. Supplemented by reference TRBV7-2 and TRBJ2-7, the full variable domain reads GAGVSQSPSNKVTEKGKDVELRCDPISGHTALYWYRQSLGQGLEFLIYFQGNSAPDKSGLPSDRFSAERTGGSVSTLTIQRTQQEDSAVYLCASSFRTSGYEQYFGPGTRLTVT.